This T cell receptor beta chain was sequenced during a study of blood T cell repertoires in COVID-19. Sequenced by immunoSEQ multiplex PCR; TCRdb stores in-frame clones only, minus some. The top ten hold approximately 8% of the sample, which has almost 200,000 clones, about 89% seen once. The CDR3 totals 11 residues. V was clipped by 0 bases and J by 14 bases, with 12 bases between them. The germline CDR1 and CDR2 sequences are GTSNPN and SVGIG (reference sequence). Participants came from about 23 US areas, aged roughly 18 to 100 years. The source material was PBMCs or T cells enriched from blood (not recorded which). J is TRBJ2-3 and V is TRBV30; a possible D gene is TRBD1 (6 bases). The sequence came from a woman between 18 and 29 years old who had recovered from COVID-19. DNA of the CDR3: TGTGCCTGGAGTGTACGGGACACCCCGTATTTT. Protein product: CAWSVRDTPYF.